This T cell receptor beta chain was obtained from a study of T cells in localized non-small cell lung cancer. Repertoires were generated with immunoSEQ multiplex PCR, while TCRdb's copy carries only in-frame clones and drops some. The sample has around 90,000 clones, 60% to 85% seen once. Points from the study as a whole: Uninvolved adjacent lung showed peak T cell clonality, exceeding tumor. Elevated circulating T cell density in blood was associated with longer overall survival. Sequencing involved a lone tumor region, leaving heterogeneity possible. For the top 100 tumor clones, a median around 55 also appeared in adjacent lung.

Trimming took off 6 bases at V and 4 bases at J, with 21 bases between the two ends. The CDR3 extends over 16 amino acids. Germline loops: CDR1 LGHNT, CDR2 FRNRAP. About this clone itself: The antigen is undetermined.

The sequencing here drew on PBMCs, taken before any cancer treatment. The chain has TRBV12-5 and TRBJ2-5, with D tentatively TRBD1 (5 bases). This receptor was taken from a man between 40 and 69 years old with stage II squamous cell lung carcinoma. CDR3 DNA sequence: TGTGCTAGTGGCTCGACTGCAGGAAGGGGTCGAGAGACCCAGTACTTC. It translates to CASGSTAGRGRETQYF.